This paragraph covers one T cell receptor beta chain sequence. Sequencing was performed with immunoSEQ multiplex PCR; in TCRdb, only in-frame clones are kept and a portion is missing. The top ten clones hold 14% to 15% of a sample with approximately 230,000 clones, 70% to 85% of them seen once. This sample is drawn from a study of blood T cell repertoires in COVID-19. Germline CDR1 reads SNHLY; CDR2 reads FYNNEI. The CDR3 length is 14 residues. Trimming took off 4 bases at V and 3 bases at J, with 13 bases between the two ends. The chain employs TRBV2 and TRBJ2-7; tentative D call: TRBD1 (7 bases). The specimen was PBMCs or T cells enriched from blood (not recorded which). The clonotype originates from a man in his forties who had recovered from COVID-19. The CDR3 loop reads CASSGVRGVYEQYF. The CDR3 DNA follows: TGTGCCAGCAGTGGTGTCAGGGGGGTCTACGAGCAGTACTTC.